This T cell receptor (beta chain) was sequenced in a study of control samples from healthy donors and cancer patients. Germline V gene data show CDR1 as ENHRY and CDR2 as SYGVKD. CDR3 size: 13 residues. Trimming removed 0 bases from V and 9 bases from J, with 11 bases in between. Generated by immunoSEQ multiplex PCR, the TCRdb table keeps only in-frame clones and is missing some. The top ten hold roughly 14% of the sample, which has around 140,000 clones, approximately 94% seen once. The TCR comes from a man aged 40-50 years in good health. The chain links TRBV10-3 to TRBJ1-1, with D possibly matching TRBD1 (6 bases). Specimen: blood. The CDR3: CAISESETGKAFF. In nucleotides, the CDR3 is TGTGCCATCAGTGAGTCGGAGACAGGAAAAGCTTTCTTT.